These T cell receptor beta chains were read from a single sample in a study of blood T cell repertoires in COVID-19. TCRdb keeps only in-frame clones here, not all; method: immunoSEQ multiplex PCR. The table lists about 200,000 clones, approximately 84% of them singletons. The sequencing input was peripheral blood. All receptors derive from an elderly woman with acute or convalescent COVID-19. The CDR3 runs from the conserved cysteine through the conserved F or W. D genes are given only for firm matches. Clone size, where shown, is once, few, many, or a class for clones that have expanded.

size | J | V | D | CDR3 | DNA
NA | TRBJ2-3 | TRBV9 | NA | CASSPGAGVNTDTQYF | TGTGCCAGCAGCCCAGGGGCGGGAGTCAATACAGATACGCAGTATTTT
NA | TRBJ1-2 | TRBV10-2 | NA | CASTVGIGIRGYTF | TGCGCCAGCACCGTGGGCATCGGGATTAGGGGCTACACCTTC
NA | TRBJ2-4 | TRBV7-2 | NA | CASSFIEGVGRRGIQYF | TGTGCCAGCAGCTTTATCGAGGGGGTCGGGCGACGGGGCATTCAGTACTTC
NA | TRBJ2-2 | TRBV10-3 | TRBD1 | CATRDRGRYTGELFF | TGTGCCACTCGGGACAGGGGACGGTACACCGGGGAGCTGTTTTTT
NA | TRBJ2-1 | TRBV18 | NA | CASSLGSNEQFF | TGTGCCAGCTCACTCGGGTCCAATGAGCAGTTCTTC
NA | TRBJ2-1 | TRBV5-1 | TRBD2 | CASSTTSGSSSGEQFF | TGCGCCAGCAGCACGACTAGCGGGAGTAGTTCGGGTGAGCAGTTCTTC
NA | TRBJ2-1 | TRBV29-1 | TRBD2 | CSVAGLAGPGSASYNEQFF | TGCAGCGTTGCCGGACTAGCGGGTCCGGGATCCGCCTCGTACAATGAGCAGTTCTTC
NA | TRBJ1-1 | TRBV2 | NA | CATTQGVDTEAFF | TGTGCCACCACACAGGGAGTCGACACTGAAGCTTTCTTT
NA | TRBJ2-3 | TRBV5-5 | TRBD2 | CASSGPGLASTDTQYF | TGTGCCAGCAGCGGACCGGGACTAGCGAGTACAGATACGCAGTATTTT
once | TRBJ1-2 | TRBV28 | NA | CASSIGREVGYTF | TGTGCCAGCAGTATAGGTCGCGAGGTTGGCTACACCTTC